This TCR beta chain was sequenced for a study of blood T cells in healthy people across ages. Study-level background: Researchers report that template switching captured about one barcoded beta molecule per two T cells. Whole-study results and caveats: A roughly linear age-dependent decrease characterized TCR beta diversity per million T cells.

Points on this clonotype: Its antigen is not identified.

Each sample yielded at least 6 micrograms of PBMC total RNA. A J-beta primer mix and a sample-barcoded 5' primer were used in a second PCR of roughly 7 to 12 cycles. Each TCR beta cDNA got a 12-nucleotide random molecular identifier. MiXCR, applied by TCRdb to the 5' RACE reads, yields one record per CDR3 protein. The sample records 540,000 or so distinct CDR3 sequences, about 24% being singletons. Germline loops: CDR1 MNHEY, CDR2 SVGEGT. This CDR3 spans 16 amino acids. Trimming took 6 bases from V and 2 from J; bases not matched to a gene: 9. Separately, the same data were catalogued under a study of T cells of mothers and their children.

The TCR was taken from a boy aged 5 to 17 in good health. The sequencing sample was made of blood. The chain joins TRBV6-2 or TRBV6-3 to TRBJ1-5, with 8 bases matching TRBD1. The DNA of the CDR3 is TGTGCCAGCAGCCTGCGACAGGGGACGGGCAATCAGCCCCAGCATTTT. Translating it yields CASSLRQGTGNQPQHF.